The rows below give T cell receptor beta chains drawn from one sample of a study of cytomegalovirus exposure and HLA in healthy donors. Sequencing used immunoSEQ multiplex PCR; TCRdb keeps in-frame clones, though not all of them. The profile covers 110,000 or so clones, with approximately 69% appearing a single time and more than 9% taken by the ten largest. The specimen sequenced was PBMCs. Receptor source: a woman between 45 and 60 years old in good health and CMV-seropositive. Each CDR3 is given with its conserved first and last residue. D genes are given only for firm matches. Clone size, where shown, is once, few, many, or a class for clones that have expanded.

>NA|many|TRBJ1-4|TRBV7-2
CASSLMSGATNEKLFF
TGTGCCAGCAGCTTAATGTCAGGGGCAACTAATGAAAAACTGTTTTTT
>TRBD2|once|TRBJ2-2|TRBV6-5
CASSYGLAGTGELFF
TGTGCCAGCAGTTATGGACTAGCGGGGACTGGGGAGCTGTTTTTT
>NA|NA|TRBJ1-5|TRBV28
CASRKQGIRNQPQHF
TGTGCCAGCAGGAAACAGGGTATACGCAATCAGCCCCAGCATTTT
>NA|NA|TRBJ2-7|TRBV2
CASSPLSVYEQYF
TGTGCCAGCAGCCCCTTGTCTGTCTACGAGCAGTACTTC
>TRBD1|NA|TRBJ1-2|TRBV29-1
CSVDPGTGLYYGYTF
TGCAGCGTCGACCCCGGGACAGGCTTATACTATGGCTACACCTTC
>NA|NA|TRBJ2-3|TRBV27
CASSDIQKSTDTQYF
TGTGCCAGCAGTGACATCCAAAAGTCCACAGATACGCAGTATTTT
>NA|NA|TRBJ2-3|TRBV2
CATGRTDTQYF
TGTGCCACCGGTCGTACAGATACGCAGTATTTT
>NA|NA|TRBJ1-5|TRBV9
CASSETGSKDQPQHF
TGTGCCAGCAGCGAGACAGGCTCGAAGGATCAGCCCCAGCATTTT
>NA|few|TRBJ1-1|TRBV19
CASSVGGGHVLDTEAFF
TGTGCCAGTAGTGTCGGGGGGGGCCACGTACTGGACACTGAAGCTTTCTTT
>NA|once|TRBJ2-7|TRBV7-2
CASSLSLASYEQYF
TGTGCCAGCAGCTTATCACTAGCCTCCTACGAGCAGTACTTC
>NA|NA|TRBJ2-2|TRBV7-9
CASSLEASGELFF
TGTGCCAGCAGCTTAGAAGCTTCCGGGGAGCTGTTTTTT
>TRBD2|few|TRBJ2-5|TRBV5-4
CASSPGLAGYQETQYF
TGTGCCAGCAGCCCCGGACTAGCGGGATACCAAGAGACCCAGTACTTC
>NA|NA|TRBJ2-3|TRBV6-5
CASSSHRDSDTQYF
TGTGCCAGCAGTTCTCACCGGGACTCAGATACGCAGTATTTT
>NA|few|TRBJ1-5|TRBV6-6
CASRSKGWGDQPQHF
TGTGCCAGCAGAAGTAAGGGCTGGGGCGATCAGCCCCAGCATTTT
>TRBD2|NA|TRBJ2-1|TRBV15
CATSRLAGSYNEQFF
TGTGCCACCAGCAGACTAGCGGGATCCTACAATGAGCAGTTCTTC
>NA|NA|TRBJ1-2|TRBV19
CASRPFLPPADQVGYTF
TGTGCCAGTAGACCTTTCCTACCCCCTGCAGACCAGGTTGGCTACACCTTC
>TRBD1|NA|TRBJ1-4|TRBV11-2
CASSLGTGEKLFF
TGTGCCAGCAGCCTGGGGACAGGGGAAAAACTGTTTTTT
>TRBD1|NA|TRBJ2-1|TRBV29-1
CSVLTGQGWNEQFF
TGCAGCGTCCTAACGGGACAGGGGTGGAATGAGCAGTTCTTC
>TRBD2|few|TRBJ2-1|TRBV30
CAWSVLAANEQFF
TGTGCCTGGAGTGTACTAGCGGCCAATGAGCAGTTCTTC
>NA|NA|TRBJ1-1|TRBV5-4
CASSWRTDNTEAFF
TGTGCCAGCAGCTGGAGGACGGATAACACTGAAGCTTTCTTT
>TRBD2|NA|TRBJ2-5|TRBV5-8
CASSLEGLAGGETQYF
TGTGCCAGCAGCTTGGAAGGACTAGCGGGCGGAGAGACCCAGTACTTC
>TRBD1|NA|TRBJ1-5|TRBV18
CASSPLGTGKRAQHF
TGTGCCAGCTCACCACTAGGGACAGGGAAAAGGGCCCAGCATTTT
>NA|NA|TRBJ1-1|TRBV6-4
CASSDGSRGEAFF
TGTGCCAGCAGTGACGGGTCGAGAGGTGAAGCTTTCTTT
>NA|NA|TRBJ1-1|TRBV6-5
CASRSGGRYTEAFF
TGTGCCAGCAGGTCGGGGGGGAGATACACTGAAGCTTTCTTT
>NA|NA|TRBJ1-5|TRBV7-2
CASRSYRPEEPQHF
TGTGCCAGCAGGTCGTACAGGCCAGAGGAGCCCCAGCATTTT
>TRBD1|NA|TRBJ2-4|TRBV4-2
CASSQVMGQGTNIQYF
TGTGCCAGCAGCCAAGTAATGGGACAGGGAACGAACATTCAGTACTTC
>NA|NA|TRBJ1-4|TRBV2
CASRRQINEKLFF
TGTGCCAGCAGACGACAGATAAATGAAAAACTGTTTTTT
>NA|NA|TRBJ1-2|TRBV5-5
CASSLAAGGGTNYGYTF
TGTGCCAGCAGCTTGGCGGCCGGGGGGGGAACTAACTATGGCTACACCTTC
>NA|NA|TRBJ2-7|TRBV9
CASSSGLASSYEQYF
TGTGCCAGCAGCTCCGGACTTGCGAGCTCCTACGAGCAGTACTTC
>NA|few|TRBJ1-5|TRBV6-5
CASSYSGASNQPQHF
TGTGCCAGCAGTTACTCGGGCGCTAGCAATCAGCCCCAGCATTTT
>TRBD1|NA|TRBJ2-7|TRBV5-1
CASSPGDRGLNGFYEQYF
TGCGCCAGCAGCCCAGGGGACAGGGGGCTAAATGGATTCTACGAGCAGTACTTC
>NA|few|TRBJ1-1|TRBV10-3
CAISVEGQNTEAFF
TGTGCCATCAGTGTTGAGGGACAGAACACTGAAGCTTTCTTT
>NA|NA|TRBJ2-1|TRBV27
CASVHWGRGNEQFF
TGTGCCAGCGTTCATTGGGGGCGCGGGAATGAGCAGTTCTTC
>NA|NA|TRBJ1-4|TRBV5-1
CASSLSPGHLNEKLFF
TGCGCCAGCAGCTTGTCGCCGGGACACCTAAATGAAAAACTGTTTTTT
>TRBD2|NA|TRBJ2-3|TRBV15
CATRDSGGENTQYF
TGTGCCACCAGAGACAGCGGGGGGGAAAATACGCAGTATTTT
>TRBD2|NA|TRBJ2-7|TRBV11-2
CASSSLGGITYEQYF
TGTGCCAGCAGCTCCCTGGGGGGGATCACCTACGAGCAGTACTTC
>NA|NA|TRBJ2-7|TRBV28
CASSLSASVDSYEQYF
TGTGCCAGCAGTTTATCGGCTAGCGTTGACTCCTACGAGCAGTACTTC
>TRBD2|NA|TRBJ2-7|TRBV4-3
CASSQETPGGSSYEQYF
TGCGCCAGCAGCCAAGAGACGCCTGGCGGGAGCTCCTACGAGCAGTACTTC
>NA|NA|TRBJ1-5|TRBV7-9
CASSWGQGNQPQHF
TGTGCCAGCAGCTGGGGCCAGGGCAATCAGCCCCAGCATTTT
>NA|NA|TRBJ1-1|TRBV30
CAGDRYNTEAFF
TGTGCCGGCGACAGGTACAACACTGAAGCTTTCTTT
>TRBD1|few|TRBJ1-2|TRBV6-1
CASSEEAGGSGYTF
TGTGCCAGCAGTGAGGAGGCAGGGGGAAGTGGCTACACCTTC